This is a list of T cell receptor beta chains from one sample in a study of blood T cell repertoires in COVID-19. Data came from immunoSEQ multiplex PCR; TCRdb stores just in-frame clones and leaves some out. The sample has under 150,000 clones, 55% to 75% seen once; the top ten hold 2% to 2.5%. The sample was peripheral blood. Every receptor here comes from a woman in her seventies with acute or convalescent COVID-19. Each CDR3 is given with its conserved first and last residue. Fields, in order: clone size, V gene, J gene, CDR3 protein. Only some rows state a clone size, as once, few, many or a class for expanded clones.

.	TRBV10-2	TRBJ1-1	CASSESGTGGREAFF
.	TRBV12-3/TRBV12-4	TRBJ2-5	CATGEEETQYF
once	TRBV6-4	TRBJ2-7	CASSLGTSGSPSYEQYF
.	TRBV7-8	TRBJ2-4	CASSERTRDSPRSIQYF
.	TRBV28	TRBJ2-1	CASSGSGTGSYNEQFF
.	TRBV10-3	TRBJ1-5	CAISEDRNNQPQHF
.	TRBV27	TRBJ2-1	CASSLWAGDSYNEQFF
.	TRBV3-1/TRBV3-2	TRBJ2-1	CASSLPSGGIYNEQFF
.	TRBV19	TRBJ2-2	CASNTDRNTGELFF
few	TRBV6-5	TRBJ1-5	CASSYGQGLNQPQHF
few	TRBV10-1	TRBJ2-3	CASSLTGAADTQYF
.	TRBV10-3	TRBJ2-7	CAISERTGTYEQYF
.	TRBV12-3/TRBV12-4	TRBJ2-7	CASSLLSLEQYF
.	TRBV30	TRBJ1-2	CAIIRQGGGYTF
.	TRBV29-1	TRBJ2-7	CSVAGLAGTYEQYF